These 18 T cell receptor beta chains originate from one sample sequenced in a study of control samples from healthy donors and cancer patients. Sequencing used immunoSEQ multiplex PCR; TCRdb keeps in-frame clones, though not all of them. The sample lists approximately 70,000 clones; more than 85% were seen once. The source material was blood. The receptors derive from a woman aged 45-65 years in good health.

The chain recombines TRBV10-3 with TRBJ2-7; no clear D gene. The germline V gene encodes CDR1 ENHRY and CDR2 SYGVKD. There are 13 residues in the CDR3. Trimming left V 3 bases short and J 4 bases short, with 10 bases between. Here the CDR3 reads CAISDSSMYEQYF. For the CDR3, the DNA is TGTGCCATCAGTGACTCCAGTATGTACGAGCAGTACTTC.

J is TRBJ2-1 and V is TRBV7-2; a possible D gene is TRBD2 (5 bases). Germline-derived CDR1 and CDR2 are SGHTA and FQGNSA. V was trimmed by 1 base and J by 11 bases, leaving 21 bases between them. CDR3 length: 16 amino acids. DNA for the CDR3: TGTGCCAGCAGCTTAGGGTTGGGTAGCTGGACTGATCAGCAGTTCTTC. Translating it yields CASSLGLGSWTDQQFF.

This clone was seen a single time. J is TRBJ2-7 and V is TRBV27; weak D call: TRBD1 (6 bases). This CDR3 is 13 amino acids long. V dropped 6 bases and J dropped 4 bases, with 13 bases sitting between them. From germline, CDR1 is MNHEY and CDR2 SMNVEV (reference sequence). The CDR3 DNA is TGTGCCAGCAGGAAGGGTAGGGGGTACGAGCAGTACTTC. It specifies CASRKGRGYEQYF.

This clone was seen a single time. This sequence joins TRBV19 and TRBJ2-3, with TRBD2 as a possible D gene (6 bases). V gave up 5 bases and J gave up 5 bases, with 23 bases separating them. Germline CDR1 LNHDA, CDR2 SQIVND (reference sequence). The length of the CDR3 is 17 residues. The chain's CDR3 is CASSPIPGLKAIDTQYF. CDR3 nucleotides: TGTGCCAGTAGTCCGATTCCGGGACTCAAAGCAATAGATACGCAGTATTTT.

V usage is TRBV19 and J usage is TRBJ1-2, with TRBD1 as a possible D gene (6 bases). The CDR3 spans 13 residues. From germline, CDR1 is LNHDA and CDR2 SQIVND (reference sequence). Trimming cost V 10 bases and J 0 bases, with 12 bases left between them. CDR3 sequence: CATRDTPNYGYTF. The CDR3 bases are TGTGCCACCCGGGACACCCCTAACTATGGCTACACCTTC.

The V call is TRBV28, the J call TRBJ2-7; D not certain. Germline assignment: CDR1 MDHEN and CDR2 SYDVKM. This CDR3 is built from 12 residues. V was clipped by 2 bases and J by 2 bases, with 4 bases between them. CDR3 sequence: CASSLAAYEQYF. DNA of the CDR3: TGTGCCAGCAGTTTAGCGGCCTACGAGCAGTACTTC. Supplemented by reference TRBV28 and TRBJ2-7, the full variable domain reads DVKVTQSSRYLVKRTGEKVFLECVQDMDHENMFWYRQDPGLGLRLIYFSYDVKMKEKGDIPEGYSVSREKKERFSLILESASTNQTSMYLCASSLAAYEQYFGPGTRLTVT.

The CDR3 DNA follows: TGTGCCAGCAGCTCCATTTTGAGCTCCTACAATGAGCAGTTCTTC. Translated, it gives CASSSILSSYNEQFF. V gene TRBV7-8 combines with J gene TRBJ2-1; D ambiguous. The CDR3 loop spans 15 amino acids. Trimming removed 4 bases at V and 0 bases at J, with 10 bases between. The germline gives CDR1 SGHVS, CDR2 FQNEAQ.

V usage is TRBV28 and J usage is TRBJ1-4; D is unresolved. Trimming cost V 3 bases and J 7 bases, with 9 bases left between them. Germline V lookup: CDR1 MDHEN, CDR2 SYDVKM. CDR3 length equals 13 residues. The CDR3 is CASSFPLSEKLFF. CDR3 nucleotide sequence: TGTGCCAGCAGTTTTCCGCTAAGTGAAAAACTGTTTTTT.

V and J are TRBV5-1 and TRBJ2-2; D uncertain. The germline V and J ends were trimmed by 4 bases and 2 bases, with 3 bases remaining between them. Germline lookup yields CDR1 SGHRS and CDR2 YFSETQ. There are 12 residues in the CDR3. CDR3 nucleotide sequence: TGCGCCAGCAGCCACAACACCGGGGAGCTGTTTTTT. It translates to CASSHNTGELFF.

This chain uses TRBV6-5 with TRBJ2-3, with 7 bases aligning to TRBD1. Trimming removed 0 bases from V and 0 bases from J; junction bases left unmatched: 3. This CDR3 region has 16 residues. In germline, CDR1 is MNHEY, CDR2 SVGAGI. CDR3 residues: CASSYSSTGSTDTQYF. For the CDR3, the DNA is TGTGCCAGCAGTTACTCCTCGACAGGGAGCACAGATACGCAGTATTTT.

DNA for the CDR3: TGTGCCAGCAGTCCAGCGGGAGAGGCAGATACGCAGTATTTT. Translation gives CASSPAGEADTQYF. This chain uses TRBV6-2 or TRBV6-3 with TRBJ2-3; TRBD2 agrees at 8 bases. Germline V lookup: CDR1 MNHEY, CDR2 SVGEGT. The length of the CDR3 is 14 residues. J was trimmed by 4 bases and V by 5 bases; bases with no gene match: 5.

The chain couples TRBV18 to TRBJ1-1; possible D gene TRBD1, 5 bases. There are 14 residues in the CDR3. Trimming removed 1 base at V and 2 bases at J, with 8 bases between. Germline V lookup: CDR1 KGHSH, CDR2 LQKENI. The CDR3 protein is CASSPLDRNTEAFF. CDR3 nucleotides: TGTGCCAGCTCACCACTCGACAGAAACACTGAAGCTTTCTTT.

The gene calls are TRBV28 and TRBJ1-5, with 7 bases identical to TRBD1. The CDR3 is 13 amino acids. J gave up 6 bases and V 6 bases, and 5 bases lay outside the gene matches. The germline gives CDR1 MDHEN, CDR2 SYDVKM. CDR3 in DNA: TGTGCCAGCAGGTCCGACAGGGCTCAGCCCCAGCATTTT. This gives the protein CASRSDRAQPQHF.

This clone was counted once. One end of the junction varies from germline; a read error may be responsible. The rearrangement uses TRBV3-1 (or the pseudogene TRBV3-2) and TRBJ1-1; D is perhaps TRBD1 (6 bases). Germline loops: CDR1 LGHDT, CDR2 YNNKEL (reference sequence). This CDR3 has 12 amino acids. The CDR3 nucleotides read TGTGCCAGCAGCCAAGCCGGGACACTATCCCTCTTT. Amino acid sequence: CASSQAGTLSLF.

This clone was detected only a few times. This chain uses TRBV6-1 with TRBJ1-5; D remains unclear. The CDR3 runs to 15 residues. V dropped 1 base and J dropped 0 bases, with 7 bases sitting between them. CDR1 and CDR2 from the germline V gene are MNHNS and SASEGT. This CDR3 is CASSEGGGSNQPQHF. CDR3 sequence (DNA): TGTGCCAGCAGTGAAGGGGGAGGTAGCAATCAGCCCCAGCATTTT.

CDR3 loop: CASPTGTDTQYF. The CDR3 coding sequence is TGTGCTTCACCCACCGGGACAGATACGCAGTATTTT. This chain uses TRBV5-5 with TRBJ2-3, with D unresolved. There are 12 residues in the CDR3. Germline CDR1 reads SGHKS; CDR2 reads YYEKEE (reference sequence).

The CDR3, as DNA: TGCGCCAGCAGCCAAGGTTTGGGGACTTACAATGAGCAGTTCTTC. It is translated as CASSQGLGTYNEQFF. The chain couples TRBV4-1 to TRBJ2-1; TRBD2 is a possible D gene (6 bases). Trimming left V 1 base short and J 4 bases short, with 11 bases between. Germline CDR1 MGHRA, CDR2 YSYEKL. The CDR3 consists of 15 residues.

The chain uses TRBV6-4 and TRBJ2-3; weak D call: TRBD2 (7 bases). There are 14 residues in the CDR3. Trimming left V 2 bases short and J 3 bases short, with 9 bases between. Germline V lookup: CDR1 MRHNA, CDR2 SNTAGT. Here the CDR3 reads CASSDRGGTDTQYF. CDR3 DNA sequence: TGTGCCAGCAGTGACAGGGGGGGAACAGATACGCAGTATTTT.